A single sample gave rise to the 21 T cell receptor beta chains below, sequenced in a study of response to subunit inactivated influenza vaccine. TCRdb processed the RT-PCR reads anew with MiXCR; each CDR3 protein has one entry. The table has 630,000 or so distinct CDR3 sequences, 15% to 18% seen once. This material consisted of PBMCs from blood, taken about 13 days after vaccination. These receptors originate from a man over 45 who received an inactivated influenza vaccine.

Only a few counts were recorded for this clonotype. The genes are TRBV9 and TRBJ2-3; D call uncertain. Germline V CDR1 and CDR2: SGDLS, YYNGEE. The CDR3 is 14 amino acids. Trimming removed 0 bases at V and 5 bases at J, with 10 bases between. The DNA of the CDR3 is TGTGCCAGCAGCGTAGAAGTTCTGAGAGATACGCAGTATTTT. It codes for CASSVEVLRDTQYF. The full variable domain, completed using reference TRBV9 and TRBJ2-3, is DSGVTQTPKHLITATGQRVTLRCSPRSGDLSVYWYQQSLDQGLQFLIQYYNGEERAKGNILERFSAQQFPDLHSELNLSSLELGDSALYFCASSVEVLRDTQYFGPGTRLTVL.

The V and J genes are TRBV6-5 and TRBJ1-5; a weak D match, TRBD1 (6 bases). This CDR3 region has 15 residues. Per the germline V gene, CDR1 is MNHEY and CDR2 is SVGAGI. The germline V and J ends were trimmed by 0 bases and 4 bases, with 10 bases remaining between them. Here the CDR3 DNA reads TGTGCCAGCAGTTACTCTTTTACAGGGAATCAGCCCCAGCATTTT. It encodes CASSYSFTGNQPQHF.

This clonotype was counted a few times. The chain links TRBV5-1 to TRBJ2-3; TRBD1 is a possible D gene (5 bases). Trimming cost V 4 bases and J 3 bases, with 15 bases left between them. This CDR3 is built from 15 residues. Germline V gene lookup returns CDR1 SGHRS and CDR2 YFSETQ. DNA for the CDR3: TGCGCCAGCAGCACCGGCCAGGGATGGACAGATACGCAGTATTTT. This sequence encodes CASSTGQGWTDTQYF.

This clonotype was counted ten times or more. The rearrangement joins TRBV28 to TRBJ2-7; D possibly corresponds to TRBD2 (5 bases). The V end lost 6 bases, the J end lost 3 bases, and 12 bases lay between the germline ends. Germline CDR1 reads MDHEN; CDR2 reads SYDVKM. The CDR3 is 13 amino acids. The CDR3 protein is CASSQGRDYEQYF. CDR3 nucleotides: TGTGCCAGCAGCCAAGGACGGGACTACGAGCAGTACTTC.

The sample holds a few counts of this clonotype. The chain employs TRBV28 and TRBJ2-7, with 9 bases lining up with TRBD1. V trimming: 1 base; J trimming: 6 bases; junction bases outside the gene matches: 7. Germline V CDR1 and CDR2: MDHEN, SYDVKM. The CDR3 extends over 15 amino acids. The CDR3 is CASSLLDRGYSEQYF. CDR3 coding DNA: TGTGCCAGCAGTTTATTGGACAGGGGATATTCCGAGCAGTACTTC.

The DNA for the CDR3 is TGTGCCAGCAGCTTAGCGAGCTACACCTACGAGCAGTACTTC. Its translation is CASSLASYTYEQYF. The chain recombines TRBV11-2 with TRBJ2-7; D is ambiguous. The CDR3 totals 14 residues. The germline V and J ends were trimmed by 1 base and 2 bases, with 9 bases remaining between them. Germline V gene data show CDR1 as SGHAT and CDR2 as FQNNGV.

The chain employs TRBV6-2 or TRBV6-3 and TRBJ1-5; D perhaps matches TRBD1 (5 bases). Trimming took 5 bases from V and 9 from J, leaving 17 bases between them. Per the germline V gene, CDR1 is MNHEY and CDR2 is SVGEGT. This CDR3 spans 14 amino acids. Here the CDR3 DNA reads TGTGCCAGCAGTCGGGGAGGGGCTGAGCGGCCCCAGCATTTT. Amino acid sequence: CASSRGGAERPQHF.

This clonotype was recorded a few times. This chain connects TRBV12-3 or TRBV12-4 to TRBJ1-6, with 7 bases fitting TRBD1. Trimming took 5 bases from V and 11 from J; bases not matched to a gene: 6. The CDR3 runs to 13 residues. CDR3 residues: CASSRQGRAPLHF. As DNA, the CDR3 is TGTGCCAGCAGTCGACAGGGTCGGGCACCCCTCCACTTT.

There are a few counts of this clonotype. V usage is TRBV24-1 and J usage is TRBJ2-5, with 8 positions matching TRBD1. The junction had 4 bases not matched to a gene; V was cut back by 2 bases and J by 0 bases. CDR3 length: 16 amino acids. Germline assignment: CDR1 KGHDR and CDR2 SFDVKD. CDR3 residues: CATSDSVTGDQETQYF. The CDR3 DNA is TGTGCCACCAGTGATTCTGTGACAGGGGACCAAGAGACCCAGTACTTC.

This rearrangement joins TRBV28 to TRBJ2-1, with 12 bases aligning to TRBD2. The CDR3 has 16 amino acids. Germline V gene sequence: CDR1 MDHEN, CDR2 SYDVKM. Trimming took 4 bases from V and 4 from J; bases not matched to a gene: 5. The DNA of the CDR3 is TGTGCCAGCAGTTCGCCGGGACTAGCGGGTTACAATGAGCAGTTCTTC. Residues: CASSSPGLAGYNEQFF.

The CDR3 DNA sequence: TGCAGTGCTAGGCCAAGGGGGCGGGGAGGTAGTGAGCAGTTCTTC. This codes for CSARPRGRGGSEQFF. The chain couples TRBV20-1 to TRBJ2-1, with D tentatively TRBD1 (7 bases). With 3 bases removed from V and 9 bases from J, the gap between germline ends came to 21 bases. In germline, CDR1 is DFQATT, CDR2 SNEGSKA (reference sequence). This CDR3 has 15 residues.

At least ten counts were recorded for this clonotype. CDR3 protein: CATSRYRGQGPPNLSTDTQYF. As DNA, the CDR3 is TGTGCCACCAGCAGATACCGGGGACAGGGTCCCCCGAACCTTAGCACAGATACGCAGTATTTT. This sequence joins TRBV15 and TRBJ2-3; TRBD1 aligns across 9 bases. V was clipped by 2 bases and J by 0 bases; unmatched bases: 18. Per germline, CDR1 LNHNV and CDR2 YYDKDF (reference sequence). The CDR3 length is 21 residues. The full variable domain, with the rest looked up from reference TRBV15 and TRBJ2-3, is DAMVIQNPRYQVTQFGKPVTLSCSQTLNHNVMYWYQQKSSQAPKLLFHYYDKDFNNEADTPDNFQSRRPNTSFCFLDIRSPGLGDTAMYLCATSRYRGQGPPNLSTDTQYFGPGTRLTVL.

This clonotype was observed at least ten times. The chain joins TRBV7-2 to TRBJ2-7; D assignment may be TRBD1 or TRBD2 (5 bases each). The CDR3 length is 14 residues. CDR1 is SGHTA and CDR2 is FQGNSA in the germline V gene. Trimming took off 6 bases at V and 0 bases at J, with 12 bases between the two ends. The CDR3, as DNA: TGTGCCAGCAGTCGGGACCGGAGCTCCTACGAGCAGTACTTC. Protein: CASSRDRSSYEQYF.

Ten or more counts support this clonotype. J is TRBJ1-6 and V is TRBV6-1, with TRBD1 matching 8 bases. Looked up from germline, CDR1 is MNHNS and CDR2 is SASEGT. There are 17 residues in the CDR3. V lost 7 bases to trimming and J lost 9 bases; unmatched junction nucleotides: 17. The CDR3 protein is CASTAIPTGVLGSPLHF. In DNA, the CDR3 is TGTGCCAGCACCGCAATTCCGACAGGGGTTTTAGGTTCACCCCTCCACTTT.

The sample holds a few counts of this clonotype. The genes are TRBV18 and TRBJ1-3, with 7 bases matching TRBD1. CDR1 and CDR2 from the germline V gene are KGHSH and LQKENI. The CDR3 consists of 15 residues. V shed 2 bases and J 2 bases; nucleotides not matched to a gene: 3. As DNA, the CDR3 is TGTGCCAGCTCACCAGGGACAGCTCCTGGAAACACCATATATTTT. Protein: CASSPGTAPGNTIYF.

V usage is TRBV5-1 and J usage is TRBJ2-5; unclear D gene. Deletions cut 4 bases from V and 7 bases from J, with 17 bases between. Germline V gene lookup returns CDR1 SGHRS and CDR2 YFSETQ. The CDR3 loop spans 14 amino acids. The CDR3 spells CASSLVRQSGTQYF. The CDR3 region has the DNA TGCGCCAGCAGCCTCGTTCGGCAGTCGGGGACCCAGTACTTC.

In this sample, this clonotype turned up a few times. V gene TRBV28 combines with J gene TRBJ2-7, with 7 bases that match TRBD1. The CDR3 is made up of 14 amino acids. V shed 2 bases and J 3 bases; nucleotides not matched to a gene: 4. In germline, CDR1 is MDHEN, CDR2 SYDVKM. The CDR3 nucleotides are TGTGCCAGCAGTTTAGGGACAGACTACTACGAGCAGTACTTC. It yields the protein CASSLGTDYYEQYF.

This chain uses TRBV28 with TRBJ2-3; TRBD2 matches 9 bases. J gave up 4 bases and V 8 bases, and 10 bases lay outside the gene matches. The CDR3 loop spans 15 amino acids. The germline CDR1 and CDR2 sequences are MDHEN and SYDVKM. CDR3 amino acids: CASRRGGGGADTQYF. The CDR3, as DNA: TGTGCCAGCCGTCGGGGCGGGGGGGGCGCAGATACGCAGTATTTT. The complete variable domain, with remaining parts taken from reference TRBV28 and TRBJ2-3, reads DVKVTQSSRYLVKRTGEKVFLECVQDMDHENMFWYRQDPGLGLRLIYFSYDVKMKEKGDIPEGYSVSREKKERFSLILESASTNQTSMYLCASRRGGGGADTQYFGPGTRLTVL.

The chain is built from TRBV7-9 and TRBJ1-1, with D uncertain. The CDR3 has 12 residues. The germline CDR1 and CDR2 sequences are SEHNR and FQNEAQ (reference sequence). Between the trimmed V and J ends, which lost 5 bases and 7 bases, there was a span of 11 bases. CDR3: CASSQLLVEAFF. As DNA, the CDR3 is TGTGCCAGCAGCCAACTTCTAGTTGAAGCTTTCTTT. Full variable domain (rest looked up from reference TRBV7-9 and TRBJ1-1): DTGVSQNPRHKITKRGQNVTFRCDPISEHNRLYWYRQTLGQGPEFLTYFQNEAQLEKSRLLSDRFSAERPKGSFSTLEIQRTEQGDSAMYLCASSQLLVEAFFGQGTRLTVV.

The rearrangement joins TRBV3-1 to TRBJ1-6; TRBD1 aligns across 11 bases. Trimming cost V 2 bases and J 9 bases; bases outside gene matches: 3. The CDR3 is made up of 15 amino acids. Per the germline V gene, CDR1 is LGHDT and CDR2 is YNNKEL (reference sequence). The DNA of the CDR3 is TGTGCCAGCAGCCAAAGAGGGACAGGGGGTTCACCCCTCCACTTT. Protein sequence: CASSQRGTGGSPLHF.

V usage is TRBV20-1 and J usage is TRBJ1-1, with TRBD1 as a possible D gene (5 bases). Trimming cost V 6 bases and J 5 bases, with 19 bases left between them. Germline assignment: CDR1 DFQATT and CDR2 SNEGSKA (reference sequence). The CDR3 length is 14 residues. Here the CDR3 reads CSAKKPGGDTEAFF. CDR3 nucleotides: TGCAGTGCAAAGAAACCGGGGGGGGATACTGAAGCTTTCTTT.